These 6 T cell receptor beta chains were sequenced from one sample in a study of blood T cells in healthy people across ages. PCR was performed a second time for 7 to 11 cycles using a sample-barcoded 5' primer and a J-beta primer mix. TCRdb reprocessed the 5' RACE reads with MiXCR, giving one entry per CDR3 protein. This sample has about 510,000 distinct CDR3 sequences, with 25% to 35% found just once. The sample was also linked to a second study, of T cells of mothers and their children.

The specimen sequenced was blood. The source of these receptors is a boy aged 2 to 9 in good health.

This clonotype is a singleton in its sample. CDR3 residues: CASSLALAGSGDTQYF. CDR3 nucleotide sequence: TGTGCCAGCAGCTTAGCACTAGCGGGGAGTGGGGATACGCAGTATTTT. V usage is TRBV7-9 and J usage is TRBJ2-3; 10 nucleotides align to TRBD2. V shed 0 bases and J 6 bases; nucleotides not matched to a gene: 6. The CDR3 has 16 amino acids. In germline, CDR1 is SEHNR, CDR2 FQNEAQ (reference sequence).

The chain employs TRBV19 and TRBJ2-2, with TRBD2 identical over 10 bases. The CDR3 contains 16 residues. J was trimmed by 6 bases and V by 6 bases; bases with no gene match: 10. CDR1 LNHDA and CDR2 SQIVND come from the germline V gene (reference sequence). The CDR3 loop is CASRGLGTSVSGELFF. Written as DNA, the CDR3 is TGTGCCAGTAGGGGCTTAGGGACTAGCGTCTCCGGGGAGCTGTTTTTT.

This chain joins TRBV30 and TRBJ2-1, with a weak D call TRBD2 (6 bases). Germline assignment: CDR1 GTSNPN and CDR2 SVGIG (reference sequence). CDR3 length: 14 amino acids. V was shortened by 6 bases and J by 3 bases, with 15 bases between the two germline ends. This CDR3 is CACSSGRNYNEQFF. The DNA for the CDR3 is TGTGCCTGTAGTAGCGGAAGGAACTACAATGAGCAGTTCTTC.

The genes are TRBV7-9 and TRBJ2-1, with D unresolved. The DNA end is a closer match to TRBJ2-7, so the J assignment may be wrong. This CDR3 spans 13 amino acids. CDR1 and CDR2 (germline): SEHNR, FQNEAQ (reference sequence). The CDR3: CASSEAVVYEQYF. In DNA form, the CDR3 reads TGTGCCAGCAGCGAGGCGGTAGTCTACGAGCAGTACTTC.

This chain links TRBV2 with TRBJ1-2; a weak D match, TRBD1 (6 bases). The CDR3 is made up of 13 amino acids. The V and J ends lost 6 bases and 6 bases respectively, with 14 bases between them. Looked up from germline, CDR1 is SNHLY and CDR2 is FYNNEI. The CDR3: CASRDDRIDGYTF. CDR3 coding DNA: TGTGCCAGCAGGGACGACAGGATTGATGGCTACACCTTC.

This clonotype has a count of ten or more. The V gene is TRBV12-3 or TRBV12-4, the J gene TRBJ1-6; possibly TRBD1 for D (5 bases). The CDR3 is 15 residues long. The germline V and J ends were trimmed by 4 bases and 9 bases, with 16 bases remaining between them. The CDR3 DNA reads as TGTGCCAGCAGTTCCTCCGGGACCCGGGGTTCACCCCTCCACTTT. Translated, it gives CASSSSGTRGSPLHF.